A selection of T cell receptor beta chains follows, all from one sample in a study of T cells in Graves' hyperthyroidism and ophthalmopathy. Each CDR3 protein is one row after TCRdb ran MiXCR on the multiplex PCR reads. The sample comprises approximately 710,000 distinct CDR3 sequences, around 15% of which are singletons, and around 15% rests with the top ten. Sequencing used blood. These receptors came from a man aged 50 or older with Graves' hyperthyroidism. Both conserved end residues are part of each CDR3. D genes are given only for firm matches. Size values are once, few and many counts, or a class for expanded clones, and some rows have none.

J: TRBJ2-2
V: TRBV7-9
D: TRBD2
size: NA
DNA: TGTGCCAGCAGCTCCGAACTAGCGGGAGCCGGGGAGCTGTTTTTT
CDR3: CASSSELAGAGELFF

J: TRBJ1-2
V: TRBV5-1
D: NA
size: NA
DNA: TGCGCCAGCACCCTACAGGGTACGGAAGGCTACACCTTC
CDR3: CASTLQGTEGYTF

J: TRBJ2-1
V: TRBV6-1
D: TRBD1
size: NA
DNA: TGTGCCTCCGGGACAGGCCTCAATGAGCAGTTCTTC
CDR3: CASGTGLNEQFF

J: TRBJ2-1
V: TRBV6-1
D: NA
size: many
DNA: TGTGCCAGCAGTGAAGGCGGGTACTACAATGAGCAGTTCTTC
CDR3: CASSEGGYYNEQFF

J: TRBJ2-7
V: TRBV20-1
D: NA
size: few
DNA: TGCAGTGCTAGAGACACTATCGGCGTGGTGGCCCACGAGCAGTACTTC
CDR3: CSARDTIGVVAHEQYF

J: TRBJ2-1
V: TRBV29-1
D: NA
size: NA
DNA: TGCAGCGTGGCTACTAGGTTTGGCTACAATGAGCAGTTCTTC
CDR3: CSVATRFGYNEQFF

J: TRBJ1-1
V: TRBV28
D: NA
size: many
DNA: TGTGCCAGCAGTTTCCCGGGAGCGGGGAACACTGAAGCTTTCTTT
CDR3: CASSFPGAGNTEAFF

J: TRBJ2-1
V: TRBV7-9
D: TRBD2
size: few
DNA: TGTGCCAGCAGCCCCCGACCTAGCGGAATCTCCTACAATGAGCAGTTCTTC
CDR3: CASSPRPSGISYNEQFF

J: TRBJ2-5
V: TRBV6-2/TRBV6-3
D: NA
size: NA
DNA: TGTGCCAGCGGCTCGAGGGGCCCAACAAACCGCCCAGAGACCCAGTACTTC
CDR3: CASGSRGPTNRPETQYF

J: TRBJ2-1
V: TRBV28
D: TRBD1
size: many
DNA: TGTGCCAGCAGAGACCGGGACAGGGTTTTTGAGCAGTTCTTC
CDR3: CASRDRDRVFEQFF

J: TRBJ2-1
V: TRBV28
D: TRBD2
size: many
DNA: TGTGCCACCGGACTAGCGGACCCCAATGAGCAGTTCTTC
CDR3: CATGLADPNEQFF

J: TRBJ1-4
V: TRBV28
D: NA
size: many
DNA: TGTGCCAGCAGTTTAGTCAGGCCCGCAACTAATGAAAAACTGTTTTTT
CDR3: CASSLVRPATNEKLFF